These 20 T cell receptor beta chains share one sample of origin, sequenced in a study of vaccination and CD4 T cells after COVID-19. These receptors' targets are unknown. Cultured CD4+ T-cell DNA underwent Oncomine TCR Beta short-read sequencing. TCRdb reanalysed the PCR reads using MiXCR and keeps one entry per CDR3 protein. The sample carries 2,400 or so distinct CDR3 sequences, 20% to 25% recorded once. Regarding treatment: approximately 9-day PBMC culture with coronavirus spike peptide pools or control peptides (ViraFEST assay). Unexposed donor CD4+ T cells predated the COVID-19 pandemic, collected 2011-2018. Input material: CD4+ T cells from blood, cultured in vitro. The receptors originated from a human donor in good health.

This clonotype was seen only once. The rearrangement uses TRBV5-1 and TRBJ2-3, with TRBD2 matching 7 bases. After removal of 0 bases from V and 0 bases from J, the junction contained 22 bases not matched to a gene. Germline CDR1 SGHRS, CDR2 YFSETQ. The CDR3 runs to 22 residues. CDR3 residues: CASSLGYGGMLGLLESTDTQYF. The CDR3 DNA sequence: TGCGCCAGCAGCTTGGGCTACGGGGGGATGCTGGGGTTATTGGAGAGCACAGATACGCAGTATTTT.

This clonotype was seen more than once but under ten times. The chain carries TRBV30 and TRBJ2-7; a possible D gene is TRBD1 (5 bases). Germline CDR1 and CDR2: GTSNPN and SVGIG (reference sequence). Trimming stripped 8 bases from V and 2 bases from J, with 16 bases between. The CDR3 extends over 13 amino acids. The CDR3 nucleotides are TGTGCCCAATCGGCTACAGGCCCCTACGAGCAGTACTTC. This codes for CAQSATGPYEQYF.

The chain has TRBV28 and TRBJ2-3; D remains ambiguous. The ends were cut back, 5 bases at V and 2 bases at J, with 11 bases in the middle. Germline V gene sequence: CDR1 MDHEN, CDR2 SYDVKM. This CDR3 region has 14 residues. CDR3 DNA sequence: TGTGCCAGCAGTCCATCCCCAGTCACAGATACGCAGTATTTT. Translation gives CASSPSPVTDTQYF.

In this sample, this clonotype turned up once. The junction does not match germline at one end; this may be a read error. The chain carries TRBV7-9 and TRBJ1-3; no firm D call. In germline, CDR1 is SEHNR, CDR2 FQNEAQ (reference sequence). The CDR3 contains 14 residues. The CDR3 coding sequence is TGTGCCAGCAGTTTAGACCGCTCTGGAAACACCATATATTTT. As protein: CASSLDRSGNTIYF.

A few counts support this clonotype. The gene calls are TRBV28 and TRBJ1-1; the D gene is possibly TRBD1 (6 bases). This CDR3 comprises 13 residues. In germline, CDR1 is MDHEN, CDR2 SYDVKM. The CDR3 sequence is CATWGHPGAEAFF. As DNA, the CDR3 is TGTGCGACCTGGGGACACCCAGGGGCTGAAGCTTTCTTT.

CDR3 protein: CASSPHGGTEAFF. The CDR3, as DNA: TGTGCCAGTAGTCCTCACGGGGGCACTGAAGCTTTCTTT. The V call is TRBV19, the J call TRBJ1-1, with D possibly matching TRBD1 (5 bases). CDR1 and CDR2 (germline): LNHDA, SQIVND (reference sequence). Trimming removed 5 bases from V and 4 bases from J, with 11 bases in between. The CDR3 is 13 residues long.

By sample share, this clonotype is medium-sized. The rearrangement uses TRBV7-2 and TRBJ1-1; no definite D call. CDR3 size: 15 residues. The germline CDR1 and CDR2 sequences are SGHTA and FQGNSA. The V end was cut by 3 bases, the J end by 3 bases, with 14 bases between. The DNA for the CDR3 is TGTGCCAGCAGCTTTATCGGGCGCGCGGACACTGAAGCTTTCTTT. Translated: CASSFIGRADTEAFF.

There are a few counts of this clonotype. V gene TRBV5-4 combines with J gene TRBJ2-7; 16 nucleotides line up with TRBD2. Germline CDR1 reads SGHNT; CDR2 reads YYREEE (reference sequence). This CDR3 region has 16 residues. Trimming cost V 4 bases and J 4 bases; bases outside gene matches: 5. The CDR3 DNA reads as TGTGCCAGCAGCACCGGGACTAGCGGGAGGGTGTACGAGCAGTACTTC. Translating gives CASSTGTSGRVYEQYF. Based on the CDR3 plus reference TRBV5-4 and TRBJ2-7, the full variable domain is ETGVTQSPTHLIKTRGQQVTLRCSSQSGHNTVSWYQQALGQGPQFIFQYYREEENGRGNFPPRFSGLQFPNYSSELNVNALELDDSALYLCASSTGTSGRVYEQYFGPGTRLTVT.

This clonotype is categorized as medium-sized (0.01 to 0.1%). The chain has TRBV6-4 and TRBJ1-6; D is unresolved. Trimming took off 2 bases at V and 7 bases at J, with 6 bases between the two ends. This CDR3 region has 13 residues. In germline, CDR1 is MRHNA, CDR2 SNTAGT. This chain's CDR3 is CASSDEANSPLHF. The CDR3 nucleotides read TGTGCCAGCAGTGACGAAGCGAATTCACCCCTCCACTTT.

This chain joins TRBV29-1 and TRBJ2-7, with a possible D match to TRBD1 (6 bases). The CDR3 has 12 residues. Germline CDR1 SQVTM, CDR2 ANQGSEA. V was shortened by 6 bases and J by 0 bases, with 9 bases between the two germline ends. This CDR3 is CSVLDSSYEQYF. CDR3 DNA sequence: TGCAGCGTCCTGGACAGCTCCTACGAGCAGTACTTC.

This clonotype turned up a few times. The chain carries TRBV12-3 or TRBV12-4 and TRBJ1-2; TRBD1 aligns across 7 bases. The CDR3 runs 15 residues. Germline trimming cut 1 base from V and 6 bases from J; bases unmatched to any gene: 8. CDR3 nucleotide sequence: TGTGCCAGCAGTTTAGGTCAGGGGGGAAAGGATGGCTACACCTTC. Its protein is CASSLGQGGKDGYTF.

The J gene is TRBJ1-1, the V gene TRBV28, with D unresolved. CDR3 length equals 18 residues. Germline V gene data show CDR1 as MDHEN and CDR2 as SYDVKM. The V and J ends lost 4 bases and 0 bases respectively, with 21 bases between them. This CDR3 reads CASSSSGPWTVMNTEAFF. In DNA, the CDR3 is TGTGCCAGCAGTTCGTCTGGTCCGTGGACGGTGATGAACACTGAAGCTTTCTTT.

There are a few counts of this clonotype. The chain is built from TRBV5-4 and TRBJ2-2, with D perhaps TRBD2 (6 bases). V gave up 3 bases and J gave up 5 bases, with 14 bases separating them. Germline V gene sequence: CDR1 SGHNT, CDR2 YYREEE (reference sequence). This CDR3 contains 15 residues. The CDR3 DNA reads as TGTGCCAGCAGCTCGCCGGGAGCCGGGACCGGGGAGCTGTTTTTT. Translating it yields CASSSPGAGTGELFF.

V gene TRBV6-1 combines with J gene TRBJ2-1; possibly TRBD2 for D (5 bases). Germline values: CDR1 MNHNS, CDR2 SASEGT. Trimming took 4 bases from V and 2 from J, leaving 21 bases between them. CDR3 length equals 18 residues. Here the CDR3 reads CASSVLPESGLPYNEQFF. The CDR3 DNA reads TGTGCCAGCAGTGTCCTCCCCGAGAGCGGACTGCCCTACAATGAGCAGTTCTTC.

There are a few counts of this clonotype. The rearrangement joins TRBV29-1 to TRBJ1-1, with a possible D match to TRBD1 (5 bases). This CDR3 is built from 14 residues. Germline loops: CDR1 SQVTM, CDR2 ANQGSEA. The germline V and J ends were trimmed by 7 bases and 4 bases, with 19 bases remaining between them. The DNA for the CDR3 is TGCAGCGCCGCCGGCGGGGGGGTCCGCACTGAAGCTTTCTTT. Translation gives CSAAGGGVRTEAFF.

The CDR3 DNA sequence: TGTGCCAGTAGCTCTGGGGACGCGAACACCGGGGAGCTGTTTTTT. This gives the protein CASSSGDANTGELFF. V gene TRBV19 combines with J gene TRBJ2-2; either TRBD1 or TRBD2 may fit D (5 bases each). V lost 6 bases, J lost 0 bases, and 11 bases lay in between. CDR3 length: 15 residues. CDR1 is LNHDA, CDR2 SQIVND, per germline (reference sequence). Full variable domain (remainder filled in from reference TRBV19 and TRBJ2-2): DGGITQSPKYLFRKEGQNVTLSCEQNLNHDAMYWYRQDPGQGLRLIYYSQIVNDFQKGDIAEGYSVSREKKESFPLTVTSAQKNPTAFYLCASSSGDANTGELFFGEGSRLTVL.

The sample holds a few counts of this clonotype. The chain joins TRBV7-6 to TRBJ2-2; D not resolved. The CDR3 contains 14 residues. V shed 1 base and J shed 6 bases, with 9 bases lying between them. Germline assignment: CDR1 SGHVS and CDR2 FNYEAQ. This chain's CDR3 is CASSLDSIPGELFF. In DNA, the CDR3 is TGTGCCAGCAGCTTAGATAGCATACCCGGGGAGCTGTTTTTT. Drawing the rest from reference TRBV7-6 and TRBJ2-2, the complete variable domain is GAGVSQSPRYKVTKRGQDVALRCDPISGHVSLYWYRQALGQGPEFLTYFNYEAQQDKSGLPNDRFSAERPEGSISTLTIQRTEQRDSAMYRCASSLDSIPGELFFGEGSRLTVL.

This clonotype has just a few counts. The gene calls are TRBV11-3 and TRBJ2-1; the D gene is possibly TRBD2 (6 bases). Trimming shortened V by 3 bases and J by 15 bases, and 21 bases separated the two germline ends. This CDR3 has 14 amino acids. Germline CDR1 is SGHNT and CDR2 is YENEEA. The CDR3 region is CASSFTTGRLGVFF. The CDR3 DNA sequence: TGTGCCAGCAGCTTCACGACCGGTCGACTAGGGGTGTTCTTC. The whole variable domain, remainder taken from reference TRBV11-3 and TRBJ2-1, is EAGVVQSPRYKIIEKKQPVAFWCNPISGHNTLYWYLQNLGQGPELLIRYENEEAVDDSQLPKDRFSAERLKGVDSTLKIQPAELGDSAVYLCASSFTTGRLGVFFGPGTRLTVL.

The table lists this clonotype with a few counts. The chain couples TRBV5-4 to TRBJ2-7; TRBD1 is a possible D gene (6 bases). The CDR3 length is 13 residues. The V gene lost 2 bases and the J gene lost 2 bases, with 8 bases spanning the gap. Germline CDR1 and CDR2: SGHNT and YYREEE (reference sequence). The CDR3 DNA reads as TGTGCCAGCAGCTTTGGGACAACCTACGAGCAGTACTTC. Translated: CASSFGTTYEQYF. Drawing the rest from reference TRBV5-4 and TRBJ2-7, the complete variable domain is ETGVTQSPTHLIKTRGQQVTLRCSSQSGHNTVSWYQQALGQGPQFIFQYYREEENGRGNFPPRFSGLQFPNYSSELNVNALELDDSALYLCASSFGTTYEQYFGPGTRLTVT.

V is TRBV5-1 and J is TRBJ2-5; TRBD1 agrees at 7 bases. The germline V gene has CDR1 SGHRS and CDR2 YFSETQ. The CDR3 consists of 13 residues. V lost 9 bases to trimming and J lost 5 bases; unmatched junction nucleotides: 10. CDR3 nucleotide sequence: TGCGCCACCCGGACAGGTCCCCAGGAGACCCAGTACTTC. Protein sequence: CATRTGPQETQYF.